This T cell receptor beta chain came from a study of T cell responses to AZD1222 COVID-19 vaccine. Findings of the study overall: Dominant CD4 TCR responses targeted spike regions 160-218 and 743-854. White British donors predominated, females outnumbered males, and clonal diversity was possibly underestimated. Spike-specific TCR depth and breadth grew after two AZD1222 doses. Repertoire sampling was restricted to post-peak T cell response timepoints.

The table came from immunoSEQ multiplex PCR; TCRdb's copy has only in-frame clones and leaves some out. The profile covers about 160,000 clones, with roughly 94% appearing a single time and over 0.95% taken by the ten largest. Per germline, CDR1 MDHEN and CDR2 SYDVKM. CDR3 length equals 14 residues. V was trimmed by 1 base and J by 1 base, leaving 7 bases between them. About this clone: The antigen is undetermined.

The TCR originated in an adult in good health. J is TRBJ2-5 and V is TRBV28; D is perhaps TRBD2 (6 bases). This material consisted of peripheral blood, taken on day 0 of AZD1222 vaccination. The DNA for the CDR3 is TGTGCCAGCAGTTTATCGGGGGTCCAAGAGACCCAGTACTTC. Its protein product is CASSLSGVQETQYF.